This T cell receptor (beta chain) was documented in a study of response to subunit inactivated influenza vaccine. Broader study findings: Only a handful of new T cells, the authors suggested, are recruited with each seasonal influenza vaccination.

Using its own MiXCR run on the RT-PCR reads, TCRdb lists one record per CDR3 protein. This sample has more than 550,000 distinct CDR3 sequences, with about 10% found just once. V lost 1 base, J lost 2 bases, and 11 bases stayed unmatched. Germline CDR1 and CDR2: SGHRS and YFSETQ. The CDR3 length is 18 residues. Only a few counts were recorded for this clonotype. Its antigen remains unidentified. This receptor was obtained from a man between 50 and 59 years old who received an inactivated influenza vaccine. The V call is TRBV5-1, the J call TRBJ2-7, with TRBD2 matching 11 bases. The source material was PBMCs from blood, sampled on the day of vaccination. CDR3 coding DNA: TGCGCCAGCAGCTTGAGGCTTACGACTAGCGGGGTAACCTACGAGCAGTACTTC. Amino acids: CASSLRLTTSGVTYEQYF.